This passage covers 16 T cell receptor beta chains from one sample sequenced in a study of blood T cell repertoires in COVID-19. Generated by immunoSEQ multiplex PCR, the TCRdb table keeps only in-frame clones and is missing some. Here the sample spans about 82,000 clones, around 80% being singletons. Sequencing used peripheral blood. The receptor set was obtained from a man in his 60s with COVID-19, enrolled during active disease.

The chain joins TRBV9 to TRBJ2-1, with D unclear. The CDR3 extends over 14 amino acids. CDR1 SGDLS and CDR2 YYNGEE come from the germline V gene. V dropped 4 bases and J dropped 5 bases, with 13 bases sitting between them. CDR3 DNA: TGTGCCAGCAGCCAGATAGCCAGAGACAATGAGCAGTTCTTC. It is translated as CASSQIARDNEQFF.

This clone turned up a few times. The V gene is TRBV4-2, the J gene TRBJ1-2, with a weak D call TRBD1 (5 bases). The germline CDR1 and CDR2 sequences are LGHNA and YNFKEQ. Between the trimmed V and J ends, which lost 3 bases and 5 bases, there was a span of 16 bases. The CDR3 sequence is 15 residues long. CDR3: CASSQRDGEEYGYTF. The CDR3 coding sequence is TGTGCCAGCAGCCAGAGGGACGGGGAGGAATATGGCTACACCTTC.

With respect to this clone: Germline is not matched at one junction end, which may reflect a read error. This chain uses TRBV5-1 with TRBJ1-5, with 8 nucleotides matching TRBD1. The germline CDR1 and CDR2 sequences are SGHRS and YFSETQ. The length of the CDR3 is 15 residues. In nucleotides, the CDR3 is TGCGCCAGCAGCCCATTCCCGGGACAGGATCAGTCCCAGCATTTT. Translated, it gives CASSPFPGQDQSQHF.

The chain employs TRBV6-5 and TRBJ2-6; D gene uncertain. CDR1 is MNHEY, CDR2 SVGAGI, per germline. V was shortened by 10 bases and J by 0 bases, with 10 bases between the two germline ends. The CDR3 is 14 residues long. In nucleotides, the CDR3 is TGTGCCATTCGAGGAAGCTCTGGGGCCAACGTCCTGACTTTC. Translated, it gives CAIRGSSGANVLTF.

The rearrangement uses TRBV5-4 and TRBJ2-5; the D gene is possibly TRBD1 (6 bases). This CDR3 region has 16 residues. Trimming pared 4 bases from V and 7 bases from J, leaving 23 bases between. Germline loops: CDR1 SGHNT, CDR2 YYREEE (reference sequence). The CDR3 spells CASSHAGSGVFSTQYF. CDR3 in DNA: TGTGCCAGCAGCCATGCCGGGTCAGGGGTCTTTTCGACCCAGTACTTC.

Notes on this clone: A junction boundary mismatches the germline segment, possibly from a read error. This sequence joins TRBV7-7 and TRBJ2-7, with 9 bases fitting TRBD2. Looked up from germline, CDR1 is SSHAT and CDR2 is FNYEAQ (reference sequence). The CDR3 loop spans 13 amino acids. Written as DNA, the CDR3 is TGTGCTAGCAGCTTAGAACTAGCGGGCGAGCAGTACTTC. Encoded protein: CASSLELAGEQYF.

The chain joins TRBV27 to TRBJ1-1; 11 nucleotides line up with TRBD1. J was trimmed by 3 bases and V by 4 bases; bases with no gene match: 4. The CDR3 length is 15 residues. Germline V gene sequence: CDR1 MNHEY, CDR2 SMNVEV (reference sequence). CDR3 in amino acids: CASSSLGQGDTEAFF. CDR3 coding DNA: TGTGCCAGCAGTTCCCTGGGACAGGGGGACACTGAAGCTTTCTTT.

The V gene is TRBV19, the J gene TRBJ1-2, with unresolved D. CDR1 is LNHDA, CDR2 SQIVND, per germline (reference sequence). Trimming stripped 3 bases from V and 4 bases from J, with 9 bases between. CDR3 length equals 13 residues. The CDR3 protein is CASSIETSYGYTF. CDR3 bases: TGTGCCAGTAGTATCGAGACTTCCTATGGCTACACCTTC. The variable domain in full, completed from reference TRBV19 and TRBJ1-2, reads DGGITQSPKYLFRKEGQNVTLSCEQNLNHDAMYWYRQDPGQGLRLIYYSQIVNDFQKGDIAEGYSVSREKKESFPLTVTSAQKNPTAFYLCASSIETSYGYTFGSGTRLTVV.

The rearrangement joins TRBV2 to TRBJ1-1; D is undetermined. Trimming shortened V by 5 bases and J by 4 bases, and 14 bases separated the two germline ends. CDR1 and CDR2 from the germline V gene are SNHLY and FYNNEI. The CDR3 runs 14 residues. The CDR3 sequence: CASSPTGRATEAFF. The DNA for the CDR3 is TGTGCCAGCAGTCCGACTGGGCGGGCCACTGAAGCTTTCTTT.

The table lists this clone with a count of one. J is TRBJ1-3 and V is TRBV19; maybe TRBD1 (6 bases). Germline V gives CDR1 LNHDA, CDR2 SQIVND (reference sequence). The V gene lost 9 bases and the J gene lost 4 bases, with 19 bases spanning the gap. CDR3 size: 15 residues. The CDR3 region has the DNA TGTGCCAGCTGGGGGAACAGGGTAGTCGGAAACACCATATATTTT. Its protein is CASWGNRVVGNTIYF.

The V and J genes are TRBV5-5 and TRBJ2-5, with D possibly being TRBD1 (6 bases). V lost 3 bases, J lost 4 bases, and 19 bases lay in between. There are 16 residues in the CDR3. Germline CDR1 and CDR2: SGHKS and YYEKEE (reference sequence). The CDR3 region has the DNA TGTGCCAGCAGCTCCAGGACAGAGTCCACCCGAGAGACCCAGTACTTC. Protein product: CASSSRTESTRETQYF.

The table lists this clone with a count of one. The chain has TRBV7-8 and TRBJ2-7; 7 bases fit TRBD1. Germline lookup yields CDR1 SGHVS and CDR2 FQNEAQ. CDR3 size: 17 residues. J was trimmed by 3 bases and V by 5 bases; bases with no gene match: 16. The CDR3 sequence is CASSDGHRDRGFYEQYF. In DNA, the CDR3 is TGTGCCAGCAGCGACGGACACCGGGACAGAGGCTTCTACGAGCAGTACTTC.

V gene TRBV19 combines with J gene TRBJ2-7; TRBD1 matches 9 bases. The CDR3 is 14 residues long. Germline loops: CDR1 LNHDA, CDR2 SQIVND (reference sequence). V shed 5 bases, J shed 2 bases, and the junction held 4 bases outside the gene matches. CDR3 DNA: TGTGCCAGTAGTCAGGGACAGGGCACCTACGAGCAGTACTTC. Protein product: CASSQGQGTYEQYF. Complete variable domain (other parts from reference TRBV19 and TRBJ2-7): DGGITQSPKYLFRKEGQNVTLSCEQNLNHDAMYWYRQDPGQGLRLIYYSQIVNDFQKGDIAEGYSVSREKKESFPLTVTSAQKNPTAFYLCASSQGQGTYEQYFGPGTRLTVT.

The J gene is TRBJ1-1, the V gene TRBV6-5; D is possibly TRBD1 (5 bases). V was trimmed by 4 bases and J by 0 bases, leaving 12 bases between them. The length of the CDR3 is 15 residues. Germline-derived CDR1 and CDR2 are MNHEY and SVGAGI. CDR3 nucleotide sequence: TGTGCCAGCAGTTTCCTTGACAGTATGAACACTGAAGCTTTCTTT. It specifies CASSFLDSMNTEAFF.

V usage is TRBV11-3 and J usage is TRBJ2-1, with TRBD2 matching 12 bases. Germline V gene sequence: CDR1 SGHNT, CDR2 YENEEA. CDR3 length: 15 amino acids. The V gene end was trimmed by 5 bases and the J gene end by 7 bases; junction bases not matched to a gene: 6. The CDR3 coding sequence is TGTGCCAGCAGCCAAAGGACTAGCGGGGAAAATGAGCAGTTCTTC. Protein: CASSQRTSGENEQFF.

For this clone: Germline and junction disagree at one end, which may indicate a read error. The chain carries TRBV7-7 and TRBJ2-2; D unclear. This CDR3 has 13 amino acids. Germline V lookup: CDR1 SSHAT, CDR2 FNYEAQ (reference sequence). Written as DNA, the CDR3 is TGTGCTAGCAGCTTAGAAGCCCCCGGGGAGCTGTTTTTT. It specifies CASSLEAPGELFF.